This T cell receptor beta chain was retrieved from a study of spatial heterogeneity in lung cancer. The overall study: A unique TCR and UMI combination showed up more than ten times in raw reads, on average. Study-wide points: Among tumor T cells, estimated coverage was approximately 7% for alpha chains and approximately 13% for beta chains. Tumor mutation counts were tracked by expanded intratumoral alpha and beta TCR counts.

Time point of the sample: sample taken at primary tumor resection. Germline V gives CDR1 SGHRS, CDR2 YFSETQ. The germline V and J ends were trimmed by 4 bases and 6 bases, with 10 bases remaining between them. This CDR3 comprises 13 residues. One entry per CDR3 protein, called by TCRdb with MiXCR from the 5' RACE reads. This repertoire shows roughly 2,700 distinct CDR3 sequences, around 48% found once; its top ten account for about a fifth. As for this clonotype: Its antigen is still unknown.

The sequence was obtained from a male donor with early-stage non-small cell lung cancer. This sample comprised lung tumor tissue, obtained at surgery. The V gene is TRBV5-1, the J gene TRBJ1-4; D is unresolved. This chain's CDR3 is CASSVGIHEKLFF. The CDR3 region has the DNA TGCGCCAGCAGCGTTGGGATCCATGAAAAACTGTTTTTT.